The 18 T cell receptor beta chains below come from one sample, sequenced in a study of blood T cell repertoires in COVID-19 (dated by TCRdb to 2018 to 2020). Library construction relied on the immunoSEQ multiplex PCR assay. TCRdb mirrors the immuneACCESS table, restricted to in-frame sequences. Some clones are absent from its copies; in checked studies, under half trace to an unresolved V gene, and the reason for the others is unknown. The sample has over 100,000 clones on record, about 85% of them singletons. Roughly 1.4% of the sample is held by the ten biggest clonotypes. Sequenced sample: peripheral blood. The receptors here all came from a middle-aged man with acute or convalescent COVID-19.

This CDR3 is CASGQKPYEQYF. The CDR3 DNA sequence: TGTGCCAGCGGACAGAAACCCTACGAGCAGTACTTC. The chain carries TRBV13 and TRBJ2-7, with TRBD1 as a possible D gene (6 bases). The ends were cut back, 8 bases at V and 2 bases at J, with 10 bases in the middle. CDR1 and CDR2 (germline): PRHDT, FYEKMQ (reference sequence). The CDR3 has 12 amino acids.

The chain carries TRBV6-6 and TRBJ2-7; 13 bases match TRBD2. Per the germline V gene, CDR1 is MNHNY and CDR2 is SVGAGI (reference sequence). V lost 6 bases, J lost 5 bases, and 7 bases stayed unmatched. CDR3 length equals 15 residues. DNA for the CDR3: TGTGCCAGCAGGGGGACTAGCGGGGACTTCAACGAGCAGTACTTC. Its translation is CASRGTSGDFNEQYF.

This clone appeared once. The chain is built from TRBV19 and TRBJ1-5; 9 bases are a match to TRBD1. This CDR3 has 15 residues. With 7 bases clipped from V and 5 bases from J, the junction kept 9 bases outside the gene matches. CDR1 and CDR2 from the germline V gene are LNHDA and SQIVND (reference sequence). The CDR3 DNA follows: TGTGCCAGTACTTCGACAGGGGGAGGGGATCAGCCCCAGCATTTT. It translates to CASTSTGGGDQPQHF.

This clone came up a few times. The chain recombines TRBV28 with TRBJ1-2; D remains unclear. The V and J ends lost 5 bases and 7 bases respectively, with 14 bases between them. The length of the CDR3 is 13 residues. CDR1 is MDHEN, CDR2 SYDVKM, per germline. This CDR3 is CASSDFSWAGYTF. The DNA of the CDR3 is TGTGCCAGCAGTGATTTCAGCTGGGCTGGCTACACCTTC.

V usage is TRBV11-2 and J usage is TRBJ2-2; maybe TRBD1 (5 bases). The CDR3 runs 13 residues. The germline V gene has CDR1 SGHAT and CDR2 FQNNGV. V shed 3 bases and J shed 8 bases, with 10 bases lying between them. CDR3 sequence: CASSFAGRGELFF. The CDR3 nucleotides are TGTGCCAGCAGCTTCGCAGGGCGGGGGGAGCTGTTTTTT.

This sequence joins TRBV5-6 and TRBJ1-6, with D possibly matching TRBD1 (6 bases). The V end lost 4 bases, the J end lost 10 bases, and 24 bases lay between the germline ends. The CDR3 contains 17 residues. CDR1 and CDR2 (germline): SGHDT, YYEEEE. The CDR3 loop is CASSPGHLKGGESPLHF. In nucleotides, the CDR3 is TGTGCCAGCAGCCCGGGACACCTTAAGGGGGGGGAGTCACCCCTCCACTTT.

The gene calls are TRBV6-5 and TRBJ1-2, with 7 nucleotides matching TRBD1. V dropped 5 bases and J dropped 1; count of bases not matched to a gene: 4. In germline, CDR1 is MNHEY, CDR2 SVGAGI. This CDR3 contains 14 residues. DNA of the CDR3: TGTGCCAGCAGTAGACAGGGTTTTAACTATGGCTACACCTTC. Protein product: CASSRQGFNYGYTF.

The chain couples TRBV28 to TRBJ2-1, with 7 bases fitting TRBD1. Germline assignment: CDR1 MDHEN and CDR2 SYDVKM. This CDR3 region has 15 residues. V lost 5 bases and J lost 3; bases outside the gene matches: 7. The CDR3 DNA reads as TGTGCCAGCAGTCGAGGGGGCGAAGGCTACAATGAGCAGTTCTTC. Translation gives CASSRGGEGYNEQFF.

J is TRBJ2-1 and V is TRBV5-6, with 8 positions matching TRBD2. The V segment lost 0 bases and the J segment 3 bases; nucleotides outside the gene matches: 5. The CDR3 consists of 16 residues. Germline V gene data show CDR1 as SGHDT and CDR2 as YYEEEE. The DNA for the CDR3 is TGTGCCAGCAGCTTGGGGAACGGGAGGGTCTACAATGAGCAGTTCTTC. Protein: CASSLGNGRVYNEQFF.

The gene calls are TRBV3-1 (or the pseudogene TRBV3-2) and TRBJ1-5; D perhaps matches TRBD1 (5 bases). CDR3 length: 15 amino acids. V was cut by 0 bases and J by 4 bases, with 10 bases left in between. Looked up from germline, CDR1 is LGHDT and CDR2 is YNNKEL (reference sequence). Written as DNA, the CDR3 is TGTGCCAGCAGCCAAGACAGGGAAGGTAATCAGCCCCAGCATTTT. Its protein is CASSQDREGNQPQHF.

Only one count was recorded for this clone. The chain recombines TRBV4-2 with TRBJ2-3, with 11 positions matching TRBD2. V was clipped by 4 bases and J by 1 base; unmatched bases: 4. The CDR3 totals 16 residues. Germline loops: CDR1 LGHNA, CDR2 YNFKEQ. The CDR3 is CASSLSTSGGTDTQYF. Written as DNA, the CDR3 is TGTGCCAGCAGCCTATCGACTAGCGGGGGCACAGATACGCAGTATTTT.

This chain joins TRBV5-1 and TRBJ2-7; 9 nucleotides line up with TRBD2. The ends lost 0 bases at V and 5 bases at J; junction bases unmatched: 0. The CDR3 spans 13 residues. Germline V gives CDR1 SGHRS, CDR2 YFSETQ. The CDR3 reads CASSLGTSDEQYF. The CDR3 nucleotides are TGCGCCAGCAGCTTGGGGACTAGCGACGAGCAGTACTTC.

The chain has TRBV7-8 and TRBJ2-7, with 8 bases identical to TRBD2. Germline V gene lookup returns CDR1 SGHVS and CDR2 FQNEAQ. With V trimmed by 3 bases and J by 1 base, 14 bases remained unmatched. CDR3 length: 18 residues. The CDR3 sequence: CASSLAGGGPGKSYEQYF. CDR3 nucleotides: TGTGCCAGCAGCTTGGCGGGGGGAGGACCGGGCAAATCCTACGAGCAGTACTTC.

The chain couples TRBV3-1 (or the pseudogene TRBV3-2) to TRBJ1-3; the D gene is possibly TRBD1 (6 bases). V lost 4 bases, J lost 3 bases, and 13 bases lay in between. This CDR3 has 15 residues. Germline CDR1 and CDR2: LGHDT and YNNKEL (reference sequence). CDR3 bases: TGTGCCAGCAGCCTTAGGGGGTTGATTGGAAACACCATATATTTT. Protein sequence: CASSLRGLIGNTIYF.

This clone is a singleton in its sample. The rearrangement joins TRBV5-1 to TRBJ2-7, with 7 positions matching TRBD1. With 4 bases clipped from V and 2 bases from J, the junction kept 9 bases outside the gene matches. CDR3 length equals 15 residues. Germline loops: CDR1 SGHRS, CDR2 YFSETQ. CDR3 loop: CASSRDSLQAYEQYF. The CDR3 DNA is TGCGCCAGCAGCCGGGACAGTCTTCAGGCCTACGAGCAGTACTTC.

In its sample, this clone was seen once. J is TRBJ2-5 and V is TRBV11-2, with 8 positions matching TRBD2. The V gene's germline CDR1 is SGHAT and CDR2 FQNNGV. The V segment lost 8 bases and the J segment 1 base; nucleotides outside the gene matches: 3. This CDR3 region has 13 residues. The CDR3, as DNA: TGTGCCAGCCTAGGACTAGCCCAAGAGACCCAGTACTTC. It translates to CASLGLAQETQYF.

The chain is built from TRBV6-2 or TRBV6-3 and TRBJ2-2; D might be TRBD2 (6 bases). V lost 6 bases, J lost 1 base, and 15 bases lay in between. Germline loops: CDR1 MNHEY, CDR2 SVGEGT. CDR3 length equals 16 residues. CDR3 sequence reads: CASSRRAGRNTGELFF. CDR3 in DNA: TGTGCCAGCAGCCGTAGAGCGGGCAGGAACACCGGGGAGCTGTTTTTT.

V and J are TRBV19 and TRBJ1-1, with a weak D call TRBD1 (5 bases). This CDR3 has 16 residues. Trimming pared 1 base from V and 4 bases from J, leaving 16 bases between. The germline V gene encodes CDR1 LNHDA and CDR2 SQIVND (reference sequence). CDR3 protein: CASSIGRDPGGTEAFF. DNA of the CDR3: TGTGCCAGTAGTATAGGGCGGGACCCAGGAGGCACTGAAGCTTTCTTT. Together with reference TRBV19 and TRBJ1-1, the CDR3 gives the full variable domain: DGGITQSPKYLFRKEGQNVTLSCEQNLNHDAMYWYRQDPGQGLRLIYYSQIVNDFQKGDIAEGYSVSREKKESFPLTVTSAQKNPTAFYLCASSIGRDPGGTEAFFGQGTRLTVV.